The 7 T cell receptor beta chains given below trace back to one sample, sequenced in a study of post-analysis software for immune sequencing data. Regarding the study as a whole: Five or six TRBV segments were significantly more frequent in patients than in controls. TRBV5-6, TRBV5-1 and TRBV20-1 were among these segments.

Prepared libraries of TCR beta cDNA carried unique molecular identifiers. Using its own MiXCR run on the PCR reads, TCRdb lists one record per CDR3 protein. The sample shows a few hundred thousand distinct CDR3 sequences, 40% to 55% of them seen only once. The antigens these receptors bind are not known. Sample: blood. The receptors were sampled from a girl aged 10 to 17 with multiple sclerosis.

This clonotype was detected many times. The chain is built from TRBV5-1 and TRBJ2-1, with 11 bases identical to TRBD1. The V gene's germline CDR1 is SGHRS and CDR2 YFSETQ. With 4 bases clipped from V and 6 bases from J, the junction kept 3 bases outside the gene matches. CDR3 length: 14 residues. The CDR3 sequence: CASSSGQGANEQFF. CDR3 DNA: TGCGCCAGCAGCAGCGGACAGGGGGCCAATGAGCAGTTCTTC.

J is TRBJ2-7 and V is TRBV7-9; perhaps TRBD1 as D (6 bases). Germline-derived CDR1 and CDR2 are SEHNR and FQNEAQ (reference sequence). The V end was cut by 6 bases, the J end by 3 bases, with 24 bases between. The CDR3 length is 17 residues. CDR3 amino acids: CASSLRGIVTVDYEQYF. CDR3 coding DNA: TGTGCCAGCAGTTTAAGGGGGATCGTGACAGTTGACTACGAGCAGTACTTC.

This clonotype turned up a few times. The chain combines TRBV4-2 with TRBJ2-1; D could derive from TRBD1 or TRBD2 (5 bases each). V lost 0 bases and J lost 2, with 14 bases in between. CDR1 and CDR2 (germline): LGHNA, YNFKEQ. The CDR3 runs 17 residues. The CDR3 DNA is TGTGCCAGCAGCCAAGATCGGGACCCGCGCCCCTACAATGAGCAGTTCTTC. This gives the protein CASSQDRDPRPYNEQFF.

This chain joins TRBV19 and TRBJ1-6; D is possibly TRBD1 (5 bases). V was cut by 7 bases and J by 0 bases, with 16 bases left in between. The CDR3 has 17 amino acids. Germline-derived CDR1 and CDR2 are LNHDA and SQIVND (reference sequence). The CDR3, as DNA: TGTGCCAGTACCCATGGGACGGCGAGCTCCTATAATTCACCCCTCCACTTT. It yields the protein CASTHGTASSYNSPLHF. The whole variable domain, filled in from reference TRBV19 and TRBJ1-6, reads DGGITQSPKYLFRKEGQNVTLSCEQNLNHDAMYWYRQDPGQGLRLIYYSQIVNDFQKGDIAEGYSVSREKKESFPLTVTSAQKNPTAFYLCASTHGTASSYNSPLHFGNGTRLTVT.

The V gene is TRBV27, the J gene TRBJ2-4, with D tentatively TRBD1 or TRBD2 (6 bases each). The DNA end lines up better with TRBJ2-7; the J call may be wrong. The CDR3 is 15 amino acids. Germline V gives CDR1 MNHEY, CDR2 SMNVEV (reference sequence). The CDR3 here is CASSWGSRGAYEQYF. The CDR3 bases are TGTGCCAGCAGTTGGGGATCGAGGGGGGCCTACGAGCAGTACTTC.

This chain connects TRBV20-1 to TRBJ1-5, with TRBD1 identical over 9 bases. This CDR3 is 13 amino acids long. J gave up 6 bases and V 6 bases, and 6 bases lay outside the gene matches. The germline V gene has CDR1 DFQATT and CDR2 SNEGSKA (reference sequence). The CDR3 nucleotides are TGCAGTGCCTCAGACAGGGGGGGTCAGCCCCAGCATTTT. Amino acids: CSASDRGGQPQHF.

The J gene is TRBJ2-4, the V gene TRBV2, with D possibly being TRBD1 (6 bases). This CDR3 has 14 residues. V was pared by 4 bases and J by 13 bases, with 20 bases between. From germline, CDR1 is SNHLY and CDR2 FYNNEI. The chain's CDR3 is CASSVGGRGYGQYF. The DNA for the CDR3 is TGTGCCAGCAGTGTAGGGGGAAGAGGCTACGGGCAGTACTTC.